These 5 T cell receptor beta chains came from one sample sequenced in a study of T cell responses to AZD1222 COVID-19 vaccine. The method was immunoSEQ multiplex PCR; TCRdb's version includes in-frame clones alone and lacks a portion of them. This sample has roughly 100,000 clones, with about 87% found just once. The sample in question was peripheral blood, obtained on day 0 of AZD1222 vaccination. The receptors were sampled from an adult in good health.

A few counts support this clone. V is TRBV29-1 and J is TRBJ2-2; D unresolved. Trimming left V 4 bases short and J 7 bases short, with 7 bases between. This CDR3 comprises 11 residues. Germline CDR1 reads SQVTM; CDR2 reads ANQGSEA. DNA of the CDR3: TGCAGCGTTGGGCGCGGCGGGGAGCTGTTTTTT. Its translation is CSVGRGGELFF.

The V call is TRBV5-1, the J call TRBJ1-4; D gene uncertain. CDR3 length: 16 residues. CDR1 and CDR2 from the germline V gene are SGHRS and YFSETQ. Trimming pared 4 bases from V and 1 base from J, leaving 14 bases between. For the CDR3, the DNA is TGCGCCAGCAGCACACCAAAAAGCATAACTAATGAAAAACTGTTTTTT. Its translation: CASSTPKSITNEKLFF.

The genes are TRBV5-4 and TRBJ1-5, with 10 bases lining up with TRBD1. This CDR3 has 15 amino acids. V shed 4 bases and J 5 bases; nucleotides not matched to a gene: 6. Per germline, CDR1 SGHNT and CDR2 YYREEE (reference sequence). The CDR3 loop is CASSVTGGADQPQHF. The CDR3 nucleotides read TGTGCCAGCAGCGTGACAGGGGGCGCGGATCAGCCCCAGCATTTT.

CDR3 nucleotides: TGTGCCAGCAGTTATACAGGGGCCCTAGCCAAAAACATTCAGTACTTC. Its translation: CASSYTGALAKNIQYF. The genes are TRBV6-5 and TRBJ2-4; 7 bases line up with TRBD1. The CDR3 sequence is 16 residues long. Germline trimming cut 3 bases from V and 0 bases from J; bases unmatched to any gene: 5. Germline CDR1 reads MNHEY; CDR2 reads SVGAGI.

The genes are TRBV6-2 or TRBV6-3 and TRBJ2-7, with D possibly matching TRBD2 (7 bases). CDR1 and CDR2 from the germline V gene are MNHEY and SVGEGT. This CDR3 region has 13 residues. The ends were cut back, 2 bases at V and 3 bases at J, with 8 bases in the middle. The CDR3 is CASSYRGGYEQYF. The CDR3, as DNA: TGTGCCAGCAGTTACAGGGGGGGCTACGAGCAGTACTTC.